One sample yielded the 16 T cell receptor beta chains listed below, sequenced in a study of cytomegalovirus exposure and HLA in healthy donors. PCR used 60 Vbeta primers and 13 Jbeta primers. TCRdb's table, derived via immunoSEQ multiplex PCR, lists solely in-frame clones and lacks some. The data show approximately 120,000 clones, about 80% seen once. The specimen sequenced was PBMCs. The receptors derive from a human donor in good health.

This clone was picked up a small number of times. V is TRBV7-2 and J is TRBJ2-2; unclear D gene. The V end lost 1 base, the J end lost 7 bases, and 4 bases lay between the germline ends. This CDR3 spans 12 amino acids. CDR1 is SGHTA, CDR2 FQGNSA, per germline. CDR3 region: CASSLDIGELFF. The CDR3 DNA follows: TGTGCCAGCAGCTTAGATATCGGGGAGCTGTTTTTT.

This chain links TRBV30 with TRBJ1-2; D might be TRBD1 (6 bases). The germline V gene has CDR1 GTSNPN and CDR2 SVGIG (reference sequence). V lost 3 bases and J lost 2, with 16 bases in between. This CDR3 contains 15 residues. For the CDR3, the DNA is TGTGCCTGGAGAGGGAGAGACAGGAACAACTATGGCTACACCTTC. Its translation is CAWRGRDRNNYGYTF.

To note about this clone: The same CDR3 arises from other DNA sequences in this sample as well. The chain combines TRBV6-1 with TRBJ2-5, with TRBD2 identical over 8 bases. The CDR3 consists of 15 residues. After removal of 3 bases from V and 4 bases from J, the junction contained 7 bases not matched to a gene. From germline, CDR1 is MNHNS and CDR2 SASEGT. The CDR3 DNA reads TGTGCCAGCAGTGAGTTAGCCGGGGGGGGAGAGACCCAGTACTTC. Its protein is CASSELAGGGETQYF.

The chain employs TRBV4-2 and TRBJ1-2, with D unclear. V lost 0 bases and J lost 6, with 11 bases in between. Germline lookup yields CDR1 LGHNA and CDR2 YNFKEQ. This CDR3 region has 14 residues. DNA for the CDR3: TGTGCCAGCAGCCAAGAATCCCGGGTTAATGGCTACACCTTC. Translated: CASSQESRVNGYTF.

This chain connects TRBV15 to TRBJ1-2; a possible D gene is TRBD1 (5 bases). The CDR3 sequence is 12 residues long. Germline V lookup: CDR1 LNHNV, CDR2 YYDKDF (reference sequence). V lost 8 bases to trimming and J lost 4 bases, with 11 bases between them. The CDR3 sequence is CATQGTIYGYTF. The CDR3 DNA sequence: TGTGCCACCCAGGGCACTATCTATGGCTACACCTTC.

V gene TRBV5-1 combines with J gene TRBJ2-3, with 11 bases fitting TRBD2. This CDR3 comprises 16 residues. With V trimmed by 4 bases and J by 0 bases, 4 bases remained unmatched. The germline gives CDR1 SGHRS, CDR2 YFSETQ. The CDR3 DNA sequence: TGCGCCAGCAGCGTACTAGCGGGGGCAAGCACAGATACGCAGTATTTT. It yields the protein CASSVLAGASTDTQYF.

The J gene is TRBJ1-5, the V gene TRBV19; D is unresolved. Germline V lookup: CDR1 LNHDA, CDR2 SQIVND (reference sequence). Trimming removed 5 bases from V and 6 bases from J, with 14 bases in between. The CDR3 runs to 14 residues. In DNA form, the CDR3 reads TGTGCCAGTAGTCGGGAGGTTTCAGGTCAGCCCCAGCATTTT. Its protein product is CASSREVSGQPQHF.

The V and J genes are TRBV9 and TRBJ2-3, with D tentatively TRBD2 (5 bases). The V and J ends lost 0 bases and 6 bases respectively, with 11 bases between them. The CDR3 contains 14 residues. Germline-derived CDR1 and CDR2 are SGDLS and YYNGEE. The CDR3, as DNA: TGTGCCAGCAGCGTAGATCCTAGCCCCGATACGCAGTATTTT. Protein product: CASSVDPSPDTQYF.

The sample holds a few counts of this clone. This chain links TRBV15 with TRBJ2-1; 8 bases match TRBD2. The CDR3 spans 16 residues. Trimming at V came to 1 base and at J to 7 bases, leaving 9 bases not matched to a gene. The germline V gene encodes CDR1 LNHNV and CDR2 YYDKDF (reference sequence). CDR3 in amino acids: CATSRGDGTRKNEQFF. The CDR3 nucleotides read TGTGCCACCAGCAGAGGGGACGGGACTAGAAAGAATGAGCAGTTCTTC.

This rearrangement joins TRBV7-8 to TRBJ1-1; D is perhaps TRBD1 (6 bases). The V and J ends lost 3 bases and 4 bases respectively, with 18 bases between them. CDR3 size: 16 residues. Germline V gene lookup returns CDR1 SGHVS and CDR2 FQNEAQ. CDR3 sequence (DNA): TGTGCCAGCAGCTTCTCACGCGGGGGGCGACCCACTGAAGCTTTCTTT. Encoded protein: CASSFSRGGRPTEAFF.

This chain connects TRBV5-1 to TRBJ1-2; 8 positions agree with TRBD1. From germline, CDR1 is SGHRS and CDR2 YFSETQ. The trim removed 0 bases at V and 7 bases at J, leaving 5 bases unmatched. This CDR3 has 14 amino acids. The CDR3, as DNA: TGCGCCAGCAGCTTGGGACAGGGGCTCGGTGGCTACACCTTC. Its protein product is CASSLGQGLGGYTF.

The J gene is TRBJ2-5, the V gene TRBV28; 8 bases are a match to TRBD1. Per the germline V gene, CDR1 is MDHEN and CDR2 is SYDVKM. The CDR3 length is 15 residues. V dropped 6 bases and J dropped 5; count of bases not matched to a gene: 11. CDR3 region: CASSPPQGAGETQYF. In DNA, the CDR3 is TGTGCCAGCAGCCCCCCTCAGGGGGCTGGGGAGACCCAGTACTTC.

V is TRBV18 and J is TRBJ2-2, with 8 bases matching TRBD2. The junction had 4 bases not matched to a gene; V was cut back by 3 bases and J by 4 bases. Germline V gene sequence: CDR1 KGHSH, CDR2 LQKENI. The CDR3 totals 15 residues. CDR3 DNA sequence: TGTGCCAGCTCACCGAGCGGGAGTCCCACCGGGGAGCTGTTTTTT. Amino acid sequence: CASSPSGSPTGELFF.

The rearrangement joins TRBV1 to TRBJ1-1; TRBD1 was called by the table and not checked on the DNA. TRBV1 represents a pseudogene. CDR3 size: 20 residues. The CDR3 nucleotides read TGCACCAGCAGCCTCTGTTTGGGGGACAGGGGGTTAGGGAGGAACACTGAAGCTTTCTTT. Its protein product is CTSSLCLGDRGLGRNTEAFF.

CDR3 nucleotide sequence: TGTGCCAGCAGCTTAGAGCCGGGTGGGAGCACTGAAGCTTTCTTT. It translates to CASSLEPGGSTEAFF. The chain has TRBV13 and TRBJ1-1; D gene ambiguous. The CDR3 totals 15 residues. Germline V lookup: CDR1 PRHDT, CDR2 FYEKMQ (reference sequence). V was shortened by 1 base and J by 4 bases, with 13 bases between the two germline ends. The whole variable domain, remainder taken from reference TRBV13 and TRBJ1-1, is AAGVIQSPRHLIKEKRETATLKCYPIPRHDTVYWYQQGPGQDPQFLISFYEKMQSDKGSIPDRFSAQQFSDYHSELNMSSLELGDSALYFCASSLEPGGSTEAFFGQGTRLTVV.

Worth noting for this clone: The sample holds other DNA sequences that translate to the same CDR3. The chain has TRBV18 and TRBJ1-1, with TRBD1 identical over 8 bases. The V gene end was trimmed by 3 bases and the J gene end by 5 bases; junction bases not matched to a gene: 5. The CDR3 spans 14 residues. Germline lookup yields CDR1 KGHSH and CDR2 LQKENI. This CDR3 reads CASSPQGAGTEAFF. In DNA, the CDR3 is TGTGCCAGCTCACCTCAGGGGGCAGGAACTGAAGCTTTCTTT.